The clone carrying this T cell receptor (beta chain) appeared a single time. Antigen specificity is unknown. These data originate in a study of brain T cells in children with intractable seizures. Overall study findings and caveats: Pre- and post-surgery blood differed in depth, so pre-surgery absences may be undersampling.

Specified time point: blood from clinic visit 5 months post-surgery; TSC patient then seizure free. Only cases whose brain tissue showed the highest T cell transcript signatures were sequenced. The protocol was immunoSEQ multiplex PCR, while the TCRdb copy is restricted to in-frame clones and leaves out a portion. The table lists approximately 330,000 clones, 93% of them singletons. The germline V and J ends were trimmed by 1 base and 0 bases, with 11 bases remaining between them. This CDR3 is 16 amino acids long. CDR1 is SGDLS and CDR2 is YYNGEE in the germline V gene. Sequenced here: peripheral blood, sampled less than 6 months after surgery. The receptor was isolated from a boy in the first two years of life with tuberous sclerosis and intractable seizures. V is TRBV9 and J is TRBJ2-1, with D possibly TRBD2 on 5 matching bases. The CDR3 DNA follows: TGTGCCAGCAGCGTATTTCTGAGCGGCTCCTACAATGAGCAGTTCTTC. Translated, it gives CASSVFLSGSYNEQFF.